The T cell receptor (beta chain) described here comes from a study of STAT5B mutations in CD4+ large granular lymphocyte leukemia (dated by TCRdb to 2022 to 2024). About the investigation overall: Among the healthy controls, the CDR3 'QG' motif was associated with a particular HLA allele. Flow cytometry performed on FACSCanto II or FACSVerse showed that the purified fractions had more than 95% purity among lymphocytes. The study compared the TCRbeta repertoires of patients with CD4+ T-cell large granular lymphocyte leukemia against those of healthy blood donors. Points the paper makes about the study in general: Data were not HLA-matched; higher clonality in CD4+ versus CD8+ T-LGLL could reflect the relatively small sample size. Compared with healthy CD4+ repertoires, CD4-sorted patient repertoires appeared more clonal, and this difference remained even after the putative leukemic clones were removed. TRBV06-family usage was enriched among the top patient clones (8/27) compared with healthy controls (2/35). Main leukemic clonotypes were private to each patient, although approximately 25% of the main leukemic clonotypes were found at low frequency in the non-leukemic repertoires of other patients.

This clone was seen once. Its antigen is unknown. No base quality values were provided; no much bigger clone lies one nucleotide off. The immunoSEQ assay at survey resolution was applied to genomic DNA for sequencing of TCRbeta rearrangements. In the original analysis: In the TCR sequencing data, the smallest productive clonotype frequency that could be detected was 2.59 x 10-5. Only productive TCRbeta rearrangements, defined as complete and in-frame sequences, were included in the analyses. Clonality for each sample was calculated as Simpson clonality in the immunoSEQ Analyzer version 3.0. Clones were grouped by frequency into very rare, small, medium, large (1-20%) or hyperexpanded (>20%) categories. Generation probabilities were estimated with OLGA 1.2.3, V-gene circos plots were made with VDJtools, specificities were searched in VDJdb, and CDR3 motifs were identified with GLIPH. This is the immuneACCESS table as TCRdb keeps it, with only in-frame sequences that have V and J called. A part of the clones is gone; compared with another copy, unresolved V genes explain less than half, and the rest is unexplained. V, J and clone size are taken as reported in that table, and D and trimming were inferred from the DNA itself. The sample has over 45,000 clones on record, less than 85% of them singletons. Less than 2% of the sample is taken by the ten largest.

The V end gives up 6 bases and the J end 2 bases, leaving 6 bases in the junction not matched to a gene. The CDR3 numbers 15 residues from cysteine through phenylalanine. The retained sequence is limited to the CDR3, 45 bases, with the frame set at the first base. Per the germline V gene, MNHEY is the CDR1 and SVGAGI is the CDR2. Healthy controls were roughly 37 blood donors whose buffy coats came from the Finnish Red Cross blood service. All TCR-sequenced material derived from peripheral blood: patient blood samples and healthy donor buffy coats. Ficoll-Hypaque gradient centrifugation was used to isolate peripheral blood mononuclear cells. CD4+ cells were purified magnetically from the buffy coats of healthy controls. The Gentra Puregene Cell and Tissue kit was used for genomic DNA extraction, and quantification was performed on a Qubit 2.0 fluorometer.

The clonotype originates from a human donor in good health. Rearrangement joined TRBV6-5 to TRBJ2-5; TRBD1 aligns with 10 central bases. What was sequenced was CD4+ T cells from blood buffy coats. The nucleotide sequence is given as TGTGCCAGCAGATCCGGACAGGGGGAGCAAGAGACCCAGTACTTC. Translated, this is CASRSGQGEQETQYF.